Each of the 20 T cell receptor beta chains below was sequenced from the same sample in a study of blood T cell repertoires in COVID-19. The repertoire was sequenced with immunoSEQ multiplex PCR; TCRdb's copy has only in-frame clones and lacks some. The profile shows about 240,000 clones, roughly four fifths of them singletons. The sequenced sample consisted of peripheral blood. These receptors all stem from a woman aged 18-30 years with acute or convalescent COVID-19.

J is TRBJ2-7 and V is TRBV20-1; D possibly corresponds to TRBD1 (6 bases). V lost 5 bases to trimming and J lost 5 bases, with 10 bases between them. CDR1 and CDR2 from the germline V gene are DFQATT and SNEGSKA (reference sequence). This CDR3 is built from 11 residues. The CDR3, as DNA: TGCAGTGCTGGGGGCTATGACGAGCAGTACTTC. Protein product: CSAGGYDEQYF.

The chain employs TRBV27 and TRBJ2-3; the match to TRBD2 covers 8 bases. This CDR3 spans 20 amino acids. CDR1 MNHEY and CDR2 SMNVEV come from the germline V gene (reference sequence). J lost 4 bases, V lost 6 bases, and 24 bases had no gene match. The CDR3 is CASSESGPGSAGGFADTQYF. In DNA, the CDR3 is TGTGCCAGCAGCGAATCCGGGCCCGGGAGCGCGGGAGGATTCGCAGATACGCAGTATTTT.

The V and J genes are TRBV19 and TRBJ1-1, with 7 bases fitting TRBD1. CDR1 and CDR2 (germline): LNHDA, SQIVND (reference sequence). V lost 5 bases, J lost 5 bases, and 8 bases stayed unmatched. There are 14 residues in the CDR3. CDR3 in DNA: TGTGCCAGTAGTCGACAGGGAGGTGGGACTGAAGCTTTCTTT. It translates to CASSRQGGGTEAFF.

This clone was counted a few times. V usage is TRBV30 and J usage is TRBJ2-7, with 7 positions matching TRBD1. V shed 4 bases, J shed 0 bases, and the junction held 6 bases outside the gene matches. The CDR3 is 14 residues long. Germline V lookup: CDR1 GTSNPN, CDR2 SVGIG (reference sequence). The CDR3 spells CAWTGDSSSYEQYF. CDR3 bases: TGTGCCTGGACCGGGGACAGTAGCTCCTACGAGCAGTACTTC. The whole variable domain, remainder taken from reference TRBV30 and TRBJ2-7, is SQTIHQWPATLVQPVGSPLSLECTVEGTSNPNLYWYRQAAGRGLQLLFYSVGIGQISSEVPQNLSASRPQDRQFILSSKKLLLSDSGFYLCAWTGDSSSYEQYFGPGTRLTVT.

This clone has only a few counts. The chain carries TRBV9 and TRBJ2-2; D is unclear. CDR3 length equals 11 residues. CDR1 SGDLS and CDR2 YYNGEE come from the germline V gene. Trimming cost V 5 bases and J 6 bases, with 5 bases left between them. The CDR3 sequence is CASRSAGELFF. The CDR3 DNA sequence: TGTGCCAGCAGGTCCGCCGGGGAGCTGTTTTTT.

This chain joins TRBV5-1 and TRBJ2-7, with D perhaps matching TRBD1 (6 bases). Germline-derived CDR1 and CDR2 are SGHRS and YFSETQ. There are 13 residues in the CDR3. V lost 4 bases to trimming and J lost 2 bases, with 10 bases between them. CDR3 loop: CASSGDMPYEQYF. CDR3 nucleotides: TGCGCCAGCAGCGGGGACATGCCCTACGAGCAGTACTTC.

This clone turned up a few times. The chain links TRBV16 to TRBJ1-1, with D possibly being TRBD1 (6 bases). Germline values: CDR1 KGHSY, CDR2 FQNENV. CDR3 length: 16 amino acids. The V and J ends lost 2 bases and 0 bases respectively, with 13 bases between them. The CDR3 protein is CASSQTLQGVNTEAFF. In nucleotides, the CDR3 is TGTGCCAGCAGCCAAACCTTACAGGGCGTGAACACTGAAGCTTTCTTT.

V gene TRBV7-9 combines with J gene TRBJ2-3, with D possibly matching TRBD2 (5 bases). CDR1 SEHNR and CDR2 FQNEAQ come from the germline V gene (reference sequence). This CDR3 has 13 amino acids. Trimming removed 5 bases at V and 3 bases at J, with 9 bases between. CDR3 coding DNA: TGTGCCAGCAGCCCATCGGGGACAGATACGCAGTATTTT. Amino acid sequence: CASSPSGTDTQYF. Looking up the rest from reference TRBV7-9 and TRBJ2-3 gives the full variable domain: DTGVSQNPRHKITKRGQNVTFRCDPISEHNRLYWYRQTLGQGPEFLTYFQNEAQLEKSRLLSDRFSAERPKGSFSTLEIQRTEQGDSAMYLCASSPSGTDTQYFGPGTRLTVL.

The CDR3 spells CAINRDSGSYEQYF. CDR3 sequence (DNA): TGTGCCATCAACCGGGATAGCGGGAGCTACGAGCAGTACTTC. The chain joins TRBV10-3 to TRBJ2-7; 9 nucleotides match TRBD2. The CDR3 totals 14 residues. Per germline, CDR1 ENHRY and CDR2 SYGVKD. V gave up 7 bases and J gave up 3 bases; unmatched junction bases: 7.

The CDR3 loop is CASSVEGGRSDTQYF. The CDR3 bases are TGTGCCAGCAGCGTAGAGGGCGGGCGCTCAGATACGCAGTATTTT. The V call is TRBV9, the J call TRBJ2-3; possible D gene TRBD2, 5 bases. CDR1 and CDR2 from the germline V gene are SGDLS and YYNGEE. The V end lost 0 bases, the J end lost 4 bases, and 12 bases lay between the germline ends. The CDR3 covers 15 residues.

V is TRBV7-2 and J is TRBJ2-5; no clear D gene. The CDR3 covers 14 residues. CDR1 and CDR2 (germline): SGHTA, FQGNSA. The V and J ends lost 5 bases and 0 bases respectively, with 10 bases between them. The DNA for the CDR3 is TGTGCCAGCAGCCTTACCCGGGACCAAGAGACCCAGTACTTC. Amino acid sequence: CASSLTRDQETQYF.

The chain employs TRBV3-1 (or the pseudogene TRBV3-2) and TRBJ1-5; a weak D match, TRBD1 (6 bases). The V end was cut by 0 bases, the J end by 0 bases, with 15 bases between. This CDR3 region has 18 residues. Germline V gene sequence: CDR1 LGHDT, CDR2 YNNKEL (reference sequence). CDR3 bases: TGTGCCAGCAGCCAAGAAGCGACAGGTCAATATAGCAATCAGCCCCAGCATTTT. The encoded protein is CASSQEATGQYSNQPQHF.

This clone was recorded only once. The gene calls are TRBV10-3 and TRBJ2-1; no clear D gene. With 8 bases removed from V and 3 bases from J, the gap between germline ends came to 5 bases. This CDR3 has 11 amino acids. Looked up from germline, CDR1 is ENHRY and CDR2 is SYGVKD. CDR3 loop: CAIADYNEQFF. The CDR3 nucleotides read TGTGCCATCGCAGACTACAATGAGCAGTTCTTC.

The chain recombines TRBV21-1 with TRBJ1-6. TRBV21-1 is noted as a pseudogene. CDR3 length: 17 amino acids. The CDR3 spells CASSKVTGVWDNSPLHF. CDR3 sequence (DNA): TGTGCCAGCAGCAAAGTTACGGGAGTTTGGGATAATTCACCCCTCCACTTT.

The chain is built from TRBV27 and TRBJ2-1; D is undetermined. Trimming removed 5 bases from V and 6 bases from J, with 11 bases in between. The CDR3 is 13 residues long. The germline V gene encodes CDR1 MNHEY and CDR2 SMNVEV (reference sequence). CDR3 sequence: CASSVDSANEQFF. CDR3 DNA sequence: TGTGCCAGCAGTGTAGACTCGGCCAATGAGCAGTTCTTC.

This clone was observed a few times. This chain links TRBV2 with TRBJ1-2; 9 bases fit TRBD1. The CDR3 has 14 residues. V gave up 7 bases and J gave up 2 bases; unmatched junction bases: 5. Germline V CDR1 and CDR2: SNHLY, FYNNEI. The CDR3 sequence: CASNLDRGNYGYTF. The CDR3 DNA sequence: TGTGCCAGCAACCTGGACAGGGGAAACTATGGCTACACCTTC.

The chain is built from TRBV11-3 and TRBJ2-1, with a possible D match to TRBD1 (5 bases). V was shortened by 8 bases and J by 0 bases, with 11 bases between the two germline ends. The CDR3 consists of 14 residues. Germline V lookup: CDR1 SGHNT, CDR2 YENEEA. The CDR3: CASSTVSSYNEQFF. Written as DNA, the CDR3 is TGTGCCAGCTCGACAGTTAGCTCCTACAATGAGCAGTTCTTC.

The chain carries TRBV27 and TRBJ2-5; TRBD1 is a possible D gene (8 bases). Trimming stripped 5 bases from V and 4 bases from J, with 17 bases between. The CDR3 contains 15 residues. CDR1 is MNHEY and CDR2 is SMNVEV in the germline V gene (reference sequence). CDR3 protein: CASSAGTGGGETQYF. CDR3 bases: TGTGCCAGCAGTGCCGGGACAGGCGGGGGAGAGACCCAGTACTTC.

This chain links TRBV6-5 with TRBJ1-2; D perhaps matches TRBD1 (5 bases). The germline CDR1 and CDR2 sequences are MNHEY and SVGAGI. There are 14 residues in the CDR3. Trimming shortened V by 5 bases and J by 3 bases, and 13 bases separated the two germline ends. The CDR3 sequence is CASSKLQVDYGYTF. The CDR3 DNA reads as TGTGCCAGCAGTAAACTACAGGTTGACTATGGCTACACCTTC.

The gene calls are TRBV5-1 and TRBJ2-5, with 10 bases lining up with TRBD2. V lost 3 bases and J lost 2; bases outside the gene matches: 4. This CDR3 spans 15 amino acids. Germline loops: CDR1 SGHRS, CDR2 YFSETQ. For the CDR3, the DNA is TGCGCCAGCAGCTGGATGACTAGCGGGCAAGAGACCCAGTACTTC. It is translated as CASSWMTSGQETQYF.